The 25 T cell receptor beta chains in this list originate from one sample, sequenced in a study of T cell responses to AZD1222 COVID-19 vaccine. Sequencing used immunoSEQ multiplex PCR; TCRdb keeps in-frame clones, though not all of them. The sample holds about 150,000 clones, roughly 90% seen once. This sample comprised peripheral blood, obtained 28 days after the second AZD1222 dose. All receptors come from an adult who received the AZD1222 COVID-19 vaccine.

This chain joins TRBV2 and TRBJ2-3, with TRBD2 matching 10 bases. The CDR3 has 16 residues. The V segment lost 6 bases and the J segment 5 bases; nucleotides outside the gene matches: 11. Germline CDR1 is SNHLY and CDR2 is FYNNEI. CDR3 loop: CASSRERGGPLDTQYF. CDR3 nucleotides: TGTGCCAGCAGCCGGGAGCGGGGGGGCCCCTTAGATACGCAGTATTTT.

V and J are TRBV11-1 and TRBJ2-2; weak D call: TRBD2 (6 bases). Germline CDR1 reads SGHAT; CDR2 reads FQDESV (reference sequence). CDR3 length: 15 amino acids. V was cut by 6 bases and J by 4 bases, with 15 bases left in between. Written as DNA, the CDR3 is TGTGCCAGCAGTAGAGCGGGTAGGGGCACCGGGGAGCTGTTTTTT. Protein sequence: CASSRAGRGTGELFF.

This rearrangement joins TRBV5-6 to TRBJ1-1, with D possibly matching TRBD1 (5 bases). The CDR3 covers 14 residues. Germline-derived CDR1 and CDR2 are SGHDT and YYEEEE. The germline V and J ends were trimmed by 2 bases and 1 base, with 9 bases remaining between them. The chain's CDR3 is CASSLRQQNTEAFF. DNA of the CDR3: TGTGCCAGCAGCTTACGACAGCAGAACACTGAAGCTTTCTTT.

As DNA, the CDR3 is TGTGCCAGCAGAGAGCAGGGGGTCGGAGCTTTCTTT. Translating it yields CASREQGVGAFF. The chain couples TRBV28 to TRBJ1-1; 7 nucleotides align to TRBD1. The CDR3 length is 12 residues. V lost 6 bases, J lost 10 bases, and 8 bases stayed unmatched. Germline V gene sequence: CDR1 MDHEN, CDR2 SYDVKM.

The chain recombines TRBV14 with TRBJ1-5; tentatively, D is TRBD1 (5 bases). V gave up 1 base and J gave up 9 bases, with 10 bases separating them. Germline assignment: CDR1 SGHDN and CDR2 FVKESK. This CDR3 is built from 13 residues. CDR3 sequence reads: CASSQGGRTPQHF. CDR3 nucleotides: TGTGCCAGCAGCCAAGGGGGGAGGACGCCCCAGCATTTT.

The V gene is TRBV27, the J gene TRBJ1-5; 7 nucleotides align to TRBD1. Germline assignment: CDR1 MNHEY and CDR2 SMNVEV (reference sequence). V lost 5 bases to trimming and J lost 6 bases; unmatched junction nucleotides: 7. The CDR3 consists of 14 residues. For the CDR3, the DNA is TGTGCCAGCAGTGTACAGGGGCCCACTCAGCCCCAGCATTTT. Translation: CASSVQGPTQPQHF.

This clone occurred once. The chain has TRBV19 and TRBJ2-7; 10 nucleotides match TRBD2. V was clipped by 5 bases and J by 0 bases; unmatched bases: 4. CDR1 and CDR2 (germline): LNHDA, SQIVND (reference sequence). The CDR3 is made up of 15 amino acids. CDR3 protein: CASSPQRGGSYEQYF. The CDR3 DNA sequence: TGTGCCAGTAGTCCACAGCGGGGGGGCTCCTACGAGCAGTACTTC.

The chain has TRBV13 and TRBJ1-1; D not certain. Deletions cut 5 bases from V and 1 base from J, with 5 bases between. The length of the CDR3 is 12 residues. Germline V CDR1 and CDR2: PRHDT, FYEKMQ (reference sequence). DNA of the CDR3: TGTGCCAGCAGCCTCTCGAACACTGAAGCTTTCTTT. Translating gives CASSLSNTEAFF.

The V call is TRBV5-1, the J call TRBJ2-2; D may match TRBD1 or TRBD2 (6 bases each). V was pared by 5 bases and J by 5 bases, with 16 bases between. The CDR3 has 15 residues. From germline, CDR1 is SGHRS and CDR2 YFSETQ. The CDR3 nucleotides are TGCGCCAGCAGTTCAGGGGAGGTCGAAACCGGGGAGCTGTTTTTT. It is translated as CASSSGEVETGELFF.

Written as DNA, the CDR3 is TGTGCCAGCAGTCTGATTACAAATGAGCAGTTCTTC. This translates into CASSLITNEQFF. The chain is built from TRBV12-3 or TRBV12-4 and TRBJ2-1; unclear D gene. The V end lost 5 bases, the J end lost 7 bases, and 9 bases lay between the germline ends. The CDR3 loop spans 12 amino acids.

CDR3 in DNA: TGTGCCAGCAGCACGGGACAGGGGTATGAAAAACTGTTTTTT. The encoded protein is CASSTGQGYEKLFF. J is TRBJ1-4 and V is TRBV5-6; 10 nucleotides align to TRBD1. Losses at the gene ends were 4 bases for V and 6 bases for J; bases not matched to a gene: 3. CDR1 SGHDT and CDR2 YYEEEE come from the germline V gene. The CDR3 consists of 14 residues.

J is TRBJ1-2 and V is TRBV7-9; D uncertain. The CDR3 spans 13 residues. Trimming cost V 5 bases and J 8 bases, with 15 bases left between them. Germline V gene lookup returns CDR1 SEHNR and CDR2 FQNEAQ (reference sequence). Here the CDR3 DNA reads TGTGCCAGCAGCGTGGGTCCTCGGGAAGGCTACACCTTC. As protein: CASSVGPREGYTF.

In DNA form, the CDR3 reads TGTGCCAGCAGCTTGGGAAGGGACAGGGGGGAGACCCAGTACTTC. It translates to CASSLGRDRGETQYF. The genes are TRBV5-4 and TRBJ2-5, with TRBD1 identical over 11 bases. This CDR3 region has 15 residues. Germline assignment: CDR1 SGHNT and CDR2 YYREEE (reference sequence). Trimming took 0 bases from V and 5 from J; bases not matched to a gene: 3.

The chain couples TRBV7-8 to TRBJ2-3; perhaps TRBD2 as D (5 bases). The length of the CDR3 is 16 residues. Germline V gene data show CDR1 as SGHVS and CDR2 as FQNEAQ. Trimming removed 4 bases from V and 3 bases from J, with 17 bases in between. The CDR3, as DNA: TGTGCCAGCAGCTCGAGTCGGACTGAGATGACAGATACGCAGTATTTT. Amino acids: CASSSSRTEMTDTQYF.

V usage is TRBV14 and J usage is TRBJ1-4; TRBD1 matches at 10 bases. Germline assignment: CDR1 SGHDN and CDR2 FVKESK. V dropped 3 bases and J dropped 6; count of bases not matched to a gene: 4. The length of the CDR3 is 15 residues. The CDR3 DNA reads as TGTGCCAGCAGCCATCGGACAGGGGGGGATGAAAAACTGTTTTTT. Its protein is CASSHRTGGDEKLFF. The complete variable domain, with remaining parts taken from reference TRBV14 and TRBJ1-4, reads EAGVTQFPSHSVIEKGQTVTLRCDPISGHDNLYWYRRVMGKEIKFLLHFVKESKQDESGMPNNRFLAERTGGTYSTLKVQPAELEDSGVYFCASSHRTGGDEKLFFGSGTQLSVL.

The chain employs TRBV5-1 and TRBJ1-1; D is unclear. Germline V gives CDR1 SGHRS, CDR2 YFSETQ. With 0 bases removed from V and 11 bases from J, the gap between germline ends came to 17 bases. The CDR3 has 14 amino acids. CDR3 nucleotide sequence: TGCGCCAGCAGCTTGGTAGCCGGGAAAATCGGGGCTTTCTTT. It encodes CASSLVAGKIGAFF.

This clone showed up just a few times. The sample holds other DNA sequences that translate to the same CDR3. J is TRBJ1-1 and V is TRBV7-3; possibly TRBD1 for D (5 bases). Germline CDR1 reads SGHTA; CDR2 reads FQGTGA. This CDR3 has 13 residues. V shed 6 bases and J shed 1 base, with 9 bases lying between them. The DNA of the CDR3 is TGTGCCAGCAGTTCGGGACCGAACACTGAAGCTTTCTTT. This translates into CASSSGPNTEAFF. Combining the CDR3 with reference TRBV7-3 and TRBJ1-1 gives the whole variable domain GAGVSQTPSNKVTEKGKYVELRCDPISGHTALYWYRQSLGQGPEFLIYFQGTGAADDSGLPNDRFFAVRPEGSVSTLKIQRTERGDSAVYLCASSSGPNTEAFFGQGTRLTVV.

The V and J genes are TRBV24-1 and TRBJ2-3; weak D call: TRBD2 (5 bases). The CDR3 is 15 amino acids. Germline V gene data show CDR1 as KGHDR and CDR2 as SFDVKD. Trimming left V 4 bases short and J 5 bases short, with 15 bases between. CDR3 residues: CATSDMSDSVDTQYF. CDR3 sequence (DNA): TGTGCCACCAGTGACATGTCGGATAGCGTAGATACGCAGTATTTT.

The chain uses TRBV5-6 and TRBJ1-2; the D gene is possibly TRBD1 (6 bases). This CDR3 has 13 residues. V lost 0 bases and J lost 7, with 10 bases in between. Germline CDR1 is SGHDT and CDR2 is YYEEEE. CDR3 in amino acids: CASSLAGAAGYTF. DNA of the CDR3: TGTGCCAGCAGCTTGGCGGGGGCGGCTGGCTACACCTTC.

This clone was counted once. This chain uses TRBV6-4 with TRBJ1-2; D call uncertain. CDR3 length equals 10 residues. Germline V lookup: CDR1 MRHNA, CDR2 SNTAGT. The CDR3 reads CGREVGGYTF. The CDR3 DNA follows: TGTGGGCGGGAGGTGGGTGGCTACACCTTC.

The CDR3 bases are TGCGCCAGCAGCTTGGATTTGGTCGGGACAGGGCGCCACGAGCAGTACTTC. Its protein product is CASSLDLVGTGRHEQYF. The V gene is TRBV5-1, the J gene TRBJ2-7; the match to TRBD1 covers 9 bases. This CDR3 spans 17 amino acids. Losses at the gene ends were 0 bases for V and 5 bases for J; bases not matched to a gene: 12. Germline lookup yields CDR1 SGHRS and CDR2 YFSETQ.

The chain combines TRBV27 with TRBJ2-7; 7 positions match TRBD2. CDR1 is MNHEY and CDR2 is SMNVEV in the germline V gene (reference sequence). The ends lost 4 bases at V and 5 bases at J; junction bases unmatched: 14. This CDR3 comprises 16 residues. This CDR3 reads CASSSYTVGRADEQYF. The CDR3 DNA follows: TGTGCCAGCAGTTCTTATACTGTGGGGAGGGCGGACGAGCAGTACTTC.

This chain links TRBV12-5 with TRBJ2-1; D possibly matches TRBD1 or TRBD2 (5 bases each). The CDR3 totals 14 residues. The germline V and J ends were trimmed by 7 bases and 2 bases, with 12 bases remaining between them. Germline lookup yields CDR1 LGHNT and CDR2 FRNRAP. The CDR3, as DNA: TGTGCTAGTGCCTTTGGGGGTGCCTACAATGAGCAGTTCTTC. This translates into CASAFGGAYNEQFF.

V gene TRBV5-1 combines with J gene TRBJ2-2; 10 positions agree with TRBD2. The CDR3 runs to 19 residues. Germline V gene lookup returns CDR1 SGHRS and CDR2 YFSETQ. J gave up 5 bases and V 0 bases, and 13 bases lay outside the gene matches. The CDR3 spells CASSLEVPSGRKYTGELFF. The CDR3 nucleotides are TGCGCCAGCAGCTTGGAAGTGCCTAGCGGGAGAAAGTATACCGGGGAGCTGTTTTTT. Complete variable domain (other parts from reference TRBV5-1 and TRBJ2-2): KAGVTQTPRYLIKTRGQQVTLSCSPISGHRSVSWYQQTPGQGLQFLFEYFSETQRNKGNFPGRFSGRQFSNSRSEMNVSTLELGDSALYLCASSLEVPSGRKYTGELFFGEGSRLTVL.

The chain has TRBV6-6 and TRBJ2-7, with 7 bases aligning to TRBD2. The length of the CDR3 is 17 residues. V lost 5 bases, J lost 2 bases, and 15 bases stayed unmatched. The germline gives CDR1 MNHNY, CDR2 SVGAGI (reference sequence). The CDR3 coding sequence is TGTGCCAGCAGTCCGGGGGGTCGCGGGAGATCTACCTACGAGCAGTACTTC. This gives the protein CASSPGGRGRSTYEQYF.